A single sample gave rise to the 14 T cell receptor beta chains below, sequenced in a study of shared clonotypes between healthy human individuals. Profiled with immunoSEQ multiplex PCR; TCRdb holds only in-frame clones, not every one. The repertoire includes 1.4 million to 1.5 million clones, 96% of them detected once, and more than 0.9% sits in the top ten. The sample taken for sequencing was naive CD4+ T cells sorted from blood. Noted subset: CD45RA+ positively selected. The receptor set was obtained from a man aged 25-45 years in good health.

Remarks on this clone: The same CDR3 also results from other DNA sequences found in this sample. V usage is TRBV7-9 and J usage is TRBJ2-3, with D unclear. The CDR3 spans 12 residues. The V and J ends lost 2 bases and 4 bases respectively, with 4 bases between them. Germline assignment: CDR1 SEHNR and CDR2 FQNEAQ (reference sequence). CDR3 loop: CASSLSADTQYF. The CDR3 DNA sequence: TGTGCCAGCAGCTTATCCGCAGATACGCAGTATTTT.

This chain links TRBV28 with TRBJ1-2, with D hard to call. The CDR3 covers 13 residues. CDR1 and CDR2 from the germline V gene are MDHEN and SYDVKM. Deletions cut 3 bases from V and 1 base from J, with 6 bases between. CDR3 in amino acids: CASSFYSNYGYTF. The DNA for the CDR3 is TGTGCCAGCAGTTTTTACAGTAACTATGGCTACACCTTC.

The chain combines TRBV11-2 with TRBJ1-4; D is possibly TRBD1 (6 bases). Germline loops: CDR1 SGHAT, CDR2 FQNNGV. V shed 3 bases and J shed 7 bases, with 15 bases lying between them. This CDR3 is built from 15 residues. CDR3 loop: CASSFTQGIGEKLFF. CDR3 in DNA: TGTGCCAGCAGCTTCACACAGGGAATAGGTGAAAAACTGTTTTTT.

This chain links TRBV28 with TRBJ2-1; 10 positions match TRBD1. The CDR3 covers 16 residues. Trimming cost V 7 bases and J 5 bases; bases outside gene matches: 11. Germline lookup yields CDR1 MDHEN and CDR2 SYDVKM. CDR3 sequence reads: CASNIPGQGSNNEQFF. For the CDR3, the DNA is TGTGCCAGCAACATTCCGGGACAGGGGTCCAACAATGAGCAGTTCTTC.

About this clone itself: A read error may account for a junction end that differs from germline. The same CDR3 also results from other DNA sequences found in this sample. This CDR3 reads CASSSNNEQFF. The CDR3 nucleotides are TGTGCCAGCAGCTCCAACAATGAGCAGTTCTTC. This sequence joins TRBV11-3 and TRBJ2-1, with D hard to call. The CDR3 length is 11 residues. In germline, CDR1 is SGHNT, CDR2 YENEEA.

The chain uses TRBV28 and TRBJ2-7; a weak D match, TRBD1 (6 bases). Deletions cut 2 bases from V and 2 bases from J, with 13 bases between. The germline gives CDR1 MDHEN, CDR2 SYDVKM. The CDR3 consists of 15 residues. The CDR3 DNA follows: TGTGCCAGCAGTTTACCAGGGGTGAAGACCTACGAGCAGTACTTC. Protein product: CASSLPGVKTYEQYF.

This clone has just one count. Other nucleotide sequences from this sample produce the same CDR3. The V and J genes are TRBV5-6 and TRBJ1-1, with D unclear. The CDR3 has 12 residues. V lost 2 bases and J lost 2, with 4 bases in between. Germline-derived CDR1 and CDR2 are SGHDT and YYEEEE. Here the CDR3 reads CASSLFNTEAFF. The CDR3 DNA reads TGTGCCAGCAGCTTATTCAACACTGAAGCTTTCTTT.

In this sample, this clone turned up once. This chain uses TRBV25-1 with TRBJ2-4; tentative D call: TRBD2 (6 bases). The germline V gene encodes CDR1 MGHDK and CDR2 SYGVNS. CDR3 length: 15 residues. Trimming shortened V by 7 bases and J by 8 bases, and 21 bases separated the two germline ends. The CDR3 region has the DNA TGTGCCAGCACTCCCCCGAGCGGGTATGGGCACATTCAGTACTTC. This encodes CASTPPSGYGHIQYF.

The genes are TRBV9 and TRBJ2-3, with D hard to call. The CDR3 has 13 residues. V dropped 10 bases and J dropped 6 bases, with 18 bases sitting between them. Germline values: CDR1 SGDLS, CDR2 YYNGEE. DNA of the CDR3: TGTGCCTCAGCACCCGGGTCAGCGGATACGCAGTATTTT. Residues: CASAPGSADTQYF.

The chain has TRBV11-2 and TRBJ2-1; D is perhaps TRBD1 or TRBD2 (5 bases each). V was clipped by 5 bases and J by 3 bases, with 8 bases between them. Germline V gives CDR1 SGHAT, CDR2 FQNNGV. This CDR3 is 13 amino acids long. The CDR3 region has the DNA TGTGCCAGCAGCCGGGACGTCTACAATGAGCAGTTCTTC. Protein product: CASSRDVYNEQFF.

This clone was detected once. Here the CDR3 reads CASKTVPYGYTF. The DNA of the CDR3 is TGTGCCAGCAAGACAGTTCCCTATGGCTACACCTTC. V usage is TRBV28 and J usage is TRBJ1-2, with D perhaps matching TRBD1 (5 bases). This CDR3 is built from 12 residues. Germline loops: CDR1 MDHEN, CDR2 SYDVKM. The ends were cut back, 7 bases at V and 4 bases at J, with 10 bases in the middle.

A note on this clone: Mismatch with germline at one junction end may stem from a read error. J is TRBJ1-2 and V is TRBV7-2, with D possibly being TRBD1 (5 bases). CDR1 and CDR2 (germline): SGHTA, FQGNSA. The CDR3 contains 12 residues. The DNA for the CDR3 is TGTGCCAGCAGGGGACTACTCGTCGGAAAAGTCTTC. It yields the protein CASRGLLVGKVF. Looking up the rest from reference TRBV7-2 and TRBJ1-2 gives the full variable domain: GAGVSQSPSNKVTEKGKDVELRCDPISGHTALYWYRQSLGQGLEFLIYFQGNSAPDKSGLPSDRFSAERTGGSVSTLTIQRTQQEDSAVYLCASRGLLVGKVFGSGTRLTVV.

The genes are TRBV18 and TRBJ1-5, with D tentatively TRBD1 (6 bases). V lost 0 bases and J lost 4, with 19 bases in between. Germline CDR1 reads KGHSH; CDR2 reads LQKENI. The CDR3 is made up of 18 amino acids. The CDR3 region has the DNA TGTGCCAGCTCACCACCCCCTAACAGGGTGGTTGGGAATCAGCCCCAGCATTTT. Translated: CASSPPPNRVVGNQPQHF.

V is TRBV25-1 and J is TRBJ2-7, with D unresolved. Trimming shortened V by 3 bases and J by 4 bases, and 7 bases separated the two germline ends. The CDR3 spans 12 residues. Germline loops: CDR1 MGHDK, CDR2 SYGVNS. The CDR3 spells CASSDPRYEQYF. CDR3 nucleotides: TGTGCCAGCAGTGACCCGCGGTACGAGCAGTACTTC.